This T cell receptor beta chain was obtained from a study of blood T cell repertoires in COVID-19. The wider study: Acute and convalescent COVID-19 specimens originated in the United States, Italy and Spain. PBMCs, B-cell-depleted T cells, or T cells provided the cDNA or gDNA that made up the material.

With V trimmed by 3 bases and J by 2 bases, 7 bases remained unmatched. CDR1 is SEHNR and CDR2 is FQNEAQ in the germline V gene (reference sequence). CDR3 length: 17 amino acids. Under the authors' procedure: By means of reference gene primer amplification, nucleated cell counts were estimated. TCRdb's table, derived via immunoSEQ multiplex PCR, lists solely in-frame clones and lacks some. The V and J calls and clone size were taken over from that table, and D and trimming were inferred from the DNA. Of around 100,000 clones in the sample, about 85% were seen once. V and J are TRBV7-9 and TRBJ1-4, with 9 bases aligning to TRBD1. The source is a man aged 40-49 years with acute or convalescent COVID-19. Sequencing was carried out using peripheral blood. DNA for the CDR3: TGTGCCAGCAGCTTGGGGACAGGGACGTTTACTAATGAAAAACTGTTTTTT. Protein sequence: CASSLGTGTFTNEKLFF.